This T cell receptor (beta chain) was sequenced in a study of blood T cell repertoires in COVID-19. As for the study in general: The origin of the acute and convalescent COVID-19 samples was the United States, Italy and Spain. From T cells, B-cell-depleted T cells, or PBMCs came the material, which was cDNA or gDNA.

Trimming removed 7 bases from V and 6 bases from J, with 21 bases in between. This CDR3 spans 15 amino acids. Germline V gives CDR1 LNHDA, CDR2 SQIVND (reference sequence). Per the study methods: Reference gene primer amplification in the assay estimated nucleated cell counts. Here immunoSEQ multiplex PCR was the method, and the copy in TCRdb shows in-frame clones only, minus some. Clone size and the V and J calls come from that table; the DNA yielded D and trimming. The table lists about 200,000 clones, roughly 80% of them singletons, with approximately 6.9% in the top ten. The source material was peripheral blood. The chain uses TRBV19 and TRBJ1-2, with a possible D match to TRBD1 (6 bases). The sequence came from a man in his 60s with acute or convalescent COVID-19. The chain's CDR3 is CASTLNRDRRDGYTF. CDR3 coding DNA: TGTGCCAGTACGCTCAACCGCGACAGGAGAGATGGCTACACCTTC.